Below, 7 T cell receptor beta chains from the same sample are listed, as sequenced in a study of T cell repertoires in cytomegalovirus infection. TCRdb re-derived calls from the reads in MiXCR, one entry per CDR3 protein. The repertoire holds more than 150,000 distinct CDR3 sequences, roughly a quarter seen once, with 9.5% to 13% in the top ten. Sequencing was performed on PBMCs. The receptors shown here come from a human donor in good health (CMV status not recorded). Some clones in this sample may be carry-over from other donors' samples.

This chain uses TRBV3-1 with TRBJ2-1, with D possibly called TRBD1 or TRBD2 (6 bases each). The CDR3 consists of 14 residues. The V and J ends lost 2 bases and 8 bases respectively, with 13 bases between them. Germline V gene sequence: CDR1 LGHDT, CDR2 YNNKEL (reference sequence). The CDR3 nucleotides are TGTGCCAGCAGCCAATGGGGGGCGGGGTATGAGCAGTTCTTC. Protein product: CASSQWGAGYEQFF.

This clonotype was counted between two and nine times. The chain is built from TRBV3-1 and TRBJ1-1; 9 bases are shared with TRBD1. The germline gives CDR1 LGHDT, CDR2 YNNKEL (reference sequence). V trimming: 4 bases; J trimming: 0 bases; junction bases outside the gene matches: 3. The CDR3 is 15 amino acids. CDR3 loop: CASSRDRDLNTEAFF. The DNA of the CDR3 is TGTGCCAGCAGCCGGGACAGGGACTTGAACACTGAAGCTTTCTTT.

The chain recombines TRBV6-2 or TRBV6-3 with TRBJ2-1; the match to TRBD1 covers 8 bases. Germline lookup yields CDR1 MNHEY and CDR2 SVGEGT. CDR3 size: 17 residues. J was trimmed by 2 bases and V by 4 bases; bases with no gene match: 10. In DNA, the CDR3 is TGTGCCAGCAGTTCTCGTGAACAGGGGGACGCCTACAATGAGCAGTTCTTC. This gives the protein CASSSREQGDAYNEQFF.

Points on this clonotype: This may come from a read error, since a much larger clone is one base off. V is TRBV28 and J is TRBJ2-1, with D possibly TRBD1 on 6 matching bases. Germline values: CDR1 MDHEN, CDR2 SYDVKM. The CDR3 runs 17 residues. The CDR3 bases are TGTGCCAGCAGGCCAGGGGATGGGGGATTGTTTGGGAATGAGCAGGTCTTC. Protein: CASRPGDGGLFGNEQVF. Based on the CDR3 plus reference TRBV28 and TRBJ2-1, the full variable domain is DVKVTQSSRYLVKRTGEKVFLECVQDMDHENMFWYRQDPGLGLRLIYFSYDVKMKEKGDIPEGYSVSREKKERFSLILESASTNQTSMYLCASRPGDGGLFGNEQVFGPGTRLTVL.

The J gene is TRBJ2-7, the V gene TRBV9; TRBD2 agrees at 12 bases. From germline, CDR1 is SGDLS and CDR2 YYNGEE. CDR3 length: 16 amino acids. V lost 0 bases, J lost 0 bases, and 1 base stayed unmatched. The CDR3: CASSVELAGGSYEQYF. For the CDR3, the DNA is TGTGCCAGCAGCGTAGAACTAGCGGGAGGCTCCTACGAGCAGTACTTC.

This clonotype was observed at least ten times. This chain links TRBV7-6 with TRBJ2-3; TRBD1 is a possible D gene (6 bases). Trimming took off 5 bases at V and 4 bases at J, with 13 bases between the two ends. The CDR3 is made up of 14 amino acids. The germline CDR1 and CDR2 sequences are SGHVS and FNYEAQ. The CDR3 region has the DNA TGTGCCAGCAGCCAAAGACAGGCGGCAGATACGCAGTATTTT. Translation gives CASSQRQAADTQYF.

This clonotype came up many times. V is TRBV5-1 and J is TRBJ2-2; D is unresolved. CDR1 and CDR2 from the germline V gene are SGHRS and YFSETQ. V shed 0 bases and J shed 8 bases, with 11 bases lying between them. The CDR3 covers 14 residues. The CDR3, as DNA: TGCGCCAGCAGCTTGGTACAGAGTCCTGGGGAGCTGTTTTTT. It yields the protein CASSLVQSPGELFF. Looking up the rest from reference TRBV5-1 and TRBJ2-2 gives the full variable domain: KAGVTQTPRYLIKTRGQQVTLSCSPISGHRSVSWYQQTPGQGLQFLFEYFSETQRNKGNFPGRFSGRQFSNSRSEMNVSTLELGDSALYLCASSLVQSPGELFFGEGSRLTVL.